This TCR beta chain was found in a study of PD-1 blockade in classical Hodgkin lymphoma. Findings of the study overall: The study reported lower baseline TCR diversity in newly diagnosed patients than in healthy donors. Significantly greater TCR diversity emerged by C4D1 in CD4+ cells but not CD8+ cells. Baseline diversity in complete responders resembled that of newly diagnosed patients.

Notes on this clone: Its antigen remains unknown.

Sequencing was performed with immunoSEQ multiplex PCR; in TCRdb, only in-frame clones are kept and a portion is missing. The sample shows fewer than 90,000 clones, about nine tenths of them seen only once. Exposure to brentuximab vedotin varied, and each patient had relapsed following autologous stem cell transplantation. Complete response, partial response or progressive disease was recorded as best response. The TCR originated in a human donor with classical Hodgkin lymphoma. The starting material was peripheral blood mononuclear cells (PBMCs), obtained at baseline.

The CDR3 reads CASSEGIAEAFF. CDR3 DNA sequence: TGTGCCAGCAGCGAGGGGATAGCTGAAGCTTTCTTT. The chain links TRBV7-9 to TRBJ1-1; D is possibly TRBD1 (5 bases). This CDR3 has 12 residues. Germline-derived CDR1 and CDR2 are SEHNR and FQNEAQ (reference sequence). Deletions cut 5 bases from V and 6 bases from J, with 10 bases between.